The TCR beta chain under discussion was sequenced for a study of cytomegalovirus exposure and HLA in healthy donors. This clone was seen just once. No antigen is known for it. Though nominally healthy at sampling, donors likely had unrecorded immune exposures. The CDR3 contains 15 residues. The germline V gene encodes CDR1 MDHEN and CDR2 SYDVKM. Trimming left V 7 bases short and J 7 bases short, with 19 bases between. Findings and caveats of the study: Cytomegalovirus status was reportedly diagnosed by the classifier with high specificity and sensitivity. A missense variant in DCLRE1C was later tied to TCR beta V- and J-gene trimming. A later analysis reported that several of the most significant clusters appeared to be linked to common viral pathogens, among them Epstein-Barr virus.

The PCR made use of 60 Vbeta and 13 Jbeta primers. Assay used: immunoSEQ multiplex PCR; TCRdb lists only in-frame clones, some missing. The data contain 200,000 or so clones, 84% of them singletons. This chain uses TRBV28 with TRBJ1-4, with TRBD1 as a possible D gene (5 bases). Sequenced: PBMCs. This TCR came from a boy aged 5 to 17 in good health and CMV-seronegative. CDR3 residues: CASTPHQGVTEKLFF. The CDR3 bases are TGTGCCAGCACACCCCACCAAGGGGTGACTGAAAAACTGTTTTTT.